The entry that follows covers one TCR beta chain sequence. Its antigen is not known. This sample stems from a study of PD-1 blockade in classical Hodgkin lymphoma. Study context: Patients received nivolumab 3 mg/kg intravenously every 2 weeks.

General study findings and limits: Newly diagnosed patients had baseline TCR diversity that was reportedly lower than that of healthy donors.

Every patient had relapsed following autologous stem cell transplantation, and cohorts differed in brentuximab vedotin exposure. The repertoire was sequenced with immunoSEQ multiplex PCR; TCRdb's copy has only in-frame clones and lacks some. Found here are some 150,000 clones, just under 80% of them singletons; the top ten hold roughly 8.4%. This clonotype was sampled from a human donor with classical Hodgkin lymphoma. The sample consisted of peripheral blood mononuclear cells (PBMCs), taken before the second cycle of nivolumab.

CDR3 sequence reads: CASSKLAGANEQYF. The CDR3 coding sequence is TGTGCCAGCAGTAAGCTAGCGGGGGCGAACGAGCAGTACTTC. This sequence joins TRBV6-5 and TRBJ2-7; 10 nucleotides align to TRBD2. Germline CDR1 MNHEY, CDR2 SVGAGI. The CDR3 runs 14 residues. The J segment lost 5 bases and the V segment lost 5 bases, leaving 6 bases of the junction unmatched.